This T cell receptor (beta chain) was obtained from a study of T-cell memory formation after mild COVID-19. Broader study findings: Most CD4+ clones that shrank were in CM and EM, while CD8+ ones turned up in EMRA.

TCRdb used MiXCR to reprocess the 5' RACE reads, holding one entry per CDR3 protein. The sample holds around 470,000 distinct CDR3 sequences, 20% seen once. On this clonotype: The antigen is undetermined.

CDR1 is SGHTA and CDR2 is FQGNSA in the germline V gene. With 5 bases removed from V and 3 bases from J, the gap between germline ends came to 18 bases. The CDR3 is 16 amino acids. The source is an adult woman who had mild COVID-19 (a few samples of this study predate the infection). Cell type and time point are not known. Sequenced input: PBMCs or a T cell subset sorted from them (not recorded which). This chain links TRBV7-2 with TRBJ2-3; D gene uncertain. The CDR3 loop reads CASSPRSAGVTDTQYF. The CDR3 nucleotides read TGTGCCAGCAGCCCAAGGTCGGCAGGAGTTACAGATACGCAGTATTTT.